Sequencing of this TCR beta chain was carried out in a study of PD-L1 blockade in urothelial cancer. On the study more broadly: Chemotherapy regimens numbering 0 to 3 had been given to patients.

Produced via immunoSEQ multiplex PCR; TCRdb's table is partial and in-frame only. This table holds 25,000 to 30,000 clones, roughly 80% found once. Unmatched junction bases numbered 11, after V lost 0 bases and J lost 3 bases. This CDR3 has 17 residues. Germline V lookup: CDR1 SGHRS, CDR2 YFSETQ. This TCR derives from a man over 45 with urothelial cancer. The J gene is TRBJ2-5, the V gene TRBV5-1; 7 nucleotides line up with TRBD2. The material was PBMCs, obtained around atezolizumab (anti-PD-L1) treatment. The CDR3 sequence is CASSLGGFGGIEETQYF. Written as DNA, the CDR3 is TGCGCCAGCAGCTTGGGAGGGTTCGGGGGGATAGAAGAGACCCAGTACTTC.